Listed below are T cell receptor beta chains from one sample, sequenced in a study of vaccination effects on CD4 cells after COVID-19. No antigens are known for them. Produced via immunoSEQ multiplex PCR; TCRdb's table is partial and in-frame only. The profile shows roughly 30,000 clones, 70% of them singletons. This sample comprised CD4+ T cells from PBMCs cultured without peptide, obtained before COVID-19 vaccination. The source of these receptors is a human donor who received a COVID-19 vaccine. CDR3s include the opening cysteine and the closing phenylalanine or tryptophan. Fields, in order: V gene, J gene, clone size, CDR3 protein. Expanded clones are given a class, and other clones once, few, many or no size at all.

TRBV5-1	TRBJ2-1	once	CASSLGISGRPGEQFF
TRBV6-2/TRBV6-3	TRBJ2-5	-	CASSYGVAGETQYF
TRBV9	TRBJ2-3	-	CASSVGSGRTDTQYF
TRBV11-2	TRBJ1-1	-	CASSFSRSRGNTEAFF
TRBV5-1	TRBJ2-3	-	CASSLDGRTDTQYF
TRBV30	TRBJ1-3	once	CAWSRRSGGSSGNTIYF
TRBV19	TRBJ2-7	once	CASSIAGTSGGKEQYF
TRBV6-6	TRBJ2-1	-	CASSKGTSTYNEQFF
TRBV7-9	TRBJ1-1	-	CASSRGGASGTEAFF
TRBV5-1	TRBJ1-1	-	CASSPQVRGGTEAFF
TRBV7-8	TRBJ1-2	few	CASSLESRETNGYTF
TRBV27	TRBJ1-2	medium-sized	CASSFADRANYGYTF
TRBV5-1	TRBJ2-1	-	CASSFQTGPNYNEQFF
TRBV6-2/TRBV6-3	TRBJ2-7	-	CASSLDRAYEQYF
TRBV5-5	TRBJ2-1	-	CASSLGLAGSSYNEQFF
TRBV5-1	TRBJ1-2	-	CASSFDRSYGYTF
TRBV3-1/TRBV3-2	TRBJ1-2	-	CASSQGSGTPDTF
TRBV6-2/TRBV6-3	TRBJ1-6	-	CASSSLNSPLHF
TRBV12-5	TRBJ2-7	-	CASGLVGGQGVYEQYF
TRBV20-1	TRBJ1-1	-	CSASGTGMVTEAFF
TRBV19	TRBJ2-3	-	CASSISSGRRATDTQYF
TRBV3-1/TRBV3-2	TRBJ1-2	-	CASSYRDTVRGYTF
TRBV7-9	TRBJ1-1	few	CASSTYTEAFF
TRBV7-8	TRBJ1-4	-	CASSQTTAVEKLFF
TRBV9	TRBJ1-2	-	CASSALDRGRNYGYTF
TRBV7-9	TRBJ1-3	-	CASSLVGGKNGNTIYF
TRBV3-1/TRBV3-2	TRBJ2-3	-	CASSHSTDTQYF
TRBV5-1	TRBJ2-1	-	CASSLGQGPNNEQFF
TRBV11-3	TRBJ2-3	-	CASSLGRRGGQDTQYF
TRBV10-2	TRBJ2-7	-	CASSATRPRTYEQYF
TRBV6-5	TRBJ1-5	few	CASSGQNNQPQHF
TRBV11-2	TRBJ2-3	-	CASDNVRGSSTDTQYF
TRBV7-2	TRBJ1-5	-	CASSLVAGWTGFNQPQHF
TRBV6-5	TRBJ1-3	-	CASSYQGGSGNTIYF
TRBV25-1	TRBJ1-4	few	CASSVGGTGSEKLFF
TRBV15	TRBJ1-4	-	CATSREGQWEKLFF
TRBV7-2	TRBJ1-1	-	CASSRRTGDTEAFF
TRBV5-5	TRBJ2-5	once	CASSLEGTAIETTQYF
TRBV7-8	TRBJ2-5	once	CASSPGGRQETQYF
TRBV12-3/TRBV12-4	TRBJ1-5	-	CASRGQGDQPQHF
TRBV4-1	TRBJ1-5	few	CASSSIPGSGSNQPQHF
TRBV7-9	TRBJ1-2	-	CASSLAGGVYGYTF
TRBV11-2	TRBJ1-3	-	CASSLDRGNSGNTIYF
TRBV27	TRBJ2-5	-	CASSEKREISRAQYF
TRBV18	TRBJ2-6	once	CASSPQNSGANVLTF
TRBV12-5	TRBJ2-5	-	CASGPGLAISGETQYF